These T cell receptor beta chains were read from a single sample in a study of blood T cell repertoires in COVID-19. Profiling relied on immunoSEQ multiplex PCR, and the TCRdb table lists in-frame clones only, not all of them. Altogether fewer than 80,000 clones are present, about 82% being singletons, with the ten largest covering 8.5% to 10%. The specimen sequenced was peripheral blood. All receptors derive from a human donor in a cohort sampled during active COVID-19. Both conserved end residues are part of each CDR3. Fields, in order: J gene, clone size, D gene, V gene, CDR3 protein, CDR3 DNA. D genes are given only for firm matches. A clone size is listed for some rows: how often the clone was seen (once, few, many), or a class if it is expanded.

TRBJ2-7,NA,TRBD1,TRBV2,CASRTDLGQPPYEQYF,TGTGCCAGCAGAACGGACTTGGGACAGCCGCCCTACGAGCAGTACTTC
TRBJ2-7,NA,TRBD2,TRBV5-1,CASSYGLAGDYEQYF,TGCGCCAGCAGCTACGGACTAGCGGGAGACTACGAGCAGTACTTC
TRBJ2-7,NA,NA,TRBV6-1,CASSESETAPSYEQYF,TGTGCCAGCAGTGAATCGGAGACCGCCCCTTCCTACGAGCAGTACTTC
TRBJ2-7,once,TRBD1,TRBV7-9,CASSPQGQGTYEQYF,TGTGCCAGCAGCCCTCAGGGACAGGGGACCTACGAGCAGTACTTC
TRBJ1-4,NA,TRBD1,TRBV7-9,CASSRGQGQEKLFF,TGTGCCAGCAGCCGAGGACAGGGTCAGGAAAAACTGTTTTTT
TRBJ1-6,NA,NA,TRBV30,CAWSADGGGSGNSPLHF,TGTGCCTGGAGTGCGGACGGCGGGGGGTCGGGGAATTCACCCCTCCACTTT
TRBJ2-1,NA,TRBD2,TRBV9,CASSPPGLAGVLEQFF,TGTGCCAGCAGCCCTCCGGGGCTAGCGGGAGTGCTTGAGCAGTTCTTC
TRBJ2-3,NA,NA,TRBV7-2,CASSRGAEGTDTQYF,TGTGCCAGCAGCCGGGGGGCGGAAGGCACAGATACGCAGTATTTT
TRBJ2-6,NA,NA,TRBV28,CASTLGGSGANVLTF,TGTGCCAGCACCCTAGGAGGGTCTGGGGCCAACGTCCTGACTTTC
TRBJ1-2,NA,NA,TRBV6-2/TRBV6-3,CASSYSPDNYGYTF,TGTGCCAGCAGTTACTCTCCAGATAACTATGGCTACACCTTC
TRBJ2-7,once,NA,TRBV3-1/TRBV3-2,CASSQAGRIHEQYF,TGTGCCAGCAGCCAAGCAGGGAGGATCCACGAGCAGTACTTC
TRBJ2-1,NA,TRBD1,TRBV7-2,CASSLGTGSYNEQFF,TGTGCCAGCAGCTTAGGGACAGGGTCCTACAATGAGCAGTTCTTC
TRBJ2-2,once,NA,TRBV9,CASSEGLLGVTGELFF,TGTGCCAGCAGCGAGGGACTCCTCGGCGTCACCGGGGAGCTGTTTTTT
TRBJ2-1,NA,TRBD2,TRBV20-1,CSASREGGNEQFF,TGCAGTGCTAGTAGGGAGGGCGGCAATGAGCAGTTCTTC
TRBJ2-7,NA,NA,TRBV12-3/TRBV12-4,CASSPESYEQYF,TGTGCCAGCAGCCCAGAATCCTACGAGCAGTACTTC
TRBJ1-2,NA,NA,TRBV6-2/TRBV6-3,CASSSQGLNYGYTF,TGTGCCAGCAGTTCCCAGGGCCTTAACTATGGCTACACCTTC
TRBJ1-1,NA,TRBD1,TRBV4-1,CASSLRTGGNTEAFF,TGCGCCAGCAGCTTGAGGACAGGGGGGAACACTGAAGCTTTCTTT
TRBJ1-2,few,NA,TRBV6-5,CASQLQEGHGYTF,TGTGCCAGCCAGCTCCAGGAGGGGCATGGCTACACCTTC
TRBJ2-2,NA,TRBD1,TRBV30,CAWSHRDRATGELFF,TGTGCCTGGAGTCACCGGGACAGGGCTACCGGGGAGCTGTTTTTT
TRBJ1-1,NA,NA,TRBV28,CASSRVSQGTEAFF,TGTGCCAGCAGCAGAGTCTCACAGGGCACTGAAGCTTTCTTT
TRBJ2-1,NA,TRBD1,TRBV24-1,CATSDWRGGIYNEQFF,TGTGCCACCAGTGATTGGAGAGGGGGCATTTACAATGAGCAGTTCTTC
TRBJ2-7,NA,TRBD1,TRBV5-4,CASSLGGQGITEQYF,TGTGCCAGCAGCTTGGGGGGACAGGGGATTACCGAGCAGTACTTC
TRBJ1-2,NA,TRBD1,TRBV18,CASSPAGQGNYGYTF,TGTGCCAGCTCACCTGCGGGACAGGGGAACTATGGCTACACCTTC
TRBJ1-5,NA,TRBD1,TRBV19,CASKGTDSNQPQHF,TGTGCCAGTAAGGGGACAGATAGCAATCAGCCCCAGCATTTT
TRBJ2-7,once,TRBD1,TRBV4-3,CASSQGGQDPYEQYF,TGCGCCAGCAGCCAAGGGGGACAGGATCCCTACGAGCAGTACTTC
TRBJ2-1,once,TRBD1,TRBV24-1,CATGRGLGGYNEQFF,TGTGCCACCGGAAGGGGGCTCGGTGGCTACAATGAGCAGTTCTTC
TRBJ1-4,NA,NA,TRBV2,CASSEAGGIKGKLFF,TGTGCCAGCAGTGAAGCAGGAGGGATAAAGGGAAAACTGTTTTTT
TRBJ2-2,NA,NA,TRBV14,CASSQVTGTNTGELFF,TGTGCCAGCAGCCAAGTTACAGGGACGAACACCGGGGAGCTGTTTTTT